The clone carrying this T cell receptor beta chain has more than one count but fewer than ten. Its antigen is not identified. The data stem from a study of liver allograft versus peripheral blood T cells. Study as a whole: Recipients' peripheral blood T cell receptor repertoires were compared with those in transplanted livers. Study findings and constraints: Intragraft T cell receptor repertoires of liver allografts were reported to differ from peripheral blood repertoires.

The CDR3 spans 12 residues. CDR1 and CDR2 from the germline V gene are DFQATT and SNEGSKA (reference sequence). V was cut by 0 bases and J by 11 bases, with 12 bases left in between. Each CDR3 protein is one row after TCRdb ran MiXCR on the reads. The top ten hold around 1.9% of the sample, which has thousands of distinct CDR3 sequences, 16% seen once. The receptor comes from a human patient who had a liver transplant. Some of these T cells may belong to the graft donor. This chain joins TRBV20-1 and TRBJ2-3, with D unresolved. CDR3 amino acids: CSAREGERGQYF. The CDR3 DNA follows: TGCAGTGCTAGAGAAGGTGAACGAGGGCAGTATTTT.